These T cell receptor beta chains were read from a single sample in a study of T-cell reconstitution after alpha-beta-depleted transplantation in children. TCRdb itself ran the PCR reads through MiXCR, one entry per CDR3 protein. The sample lists about 640,000 distinct CDR3 sequences, 16% occurring once. The material sequenced was PBMCs from the stem cell graft donor, taken from the stem cell graft. These TCRs come from a human donor who donated a stem cell graft to a child with acute myeloid leukemia. The CDR3 runs from the conserved cysteine through the conserved F or W. A D gene is named only where the DNA matches it firmly. Not all rows give a size; the values are once, few, many and, for expanded clones, a class.

d_call: .; j_call: TRBJ2-1; clone_size: .; v_call: TRBV9; cdr3_nt: TGTGCCAGCAGCAAAACCCCACGGGTAATCGTCGATGAGCAGTTCTTC; cdr3_aa: CASSKTPRVIVDEQFF
d_call: .; j_call: TRBJ1-5; clone_size: many; v_call: TRBV6-6; cdr3_nt: TGTGCCAGCAGCCCCGTGGAAGACCAGCCCCAGCATTTT; cdr3_aa: CASSPVEDQPQHF
d_call: .; j_call: TRBJ1-1; clone_size: many; v_call: TRBV5-6; cdr3_nt: TGTGCCAGCAGCTTCCTCGGGGGGCAGGGCACTGAAGCTTTCTTT; cdr3_aa: CASSFLGGQGTEAFF
d_call: .; j_call: TRBJ1-3; clone_size: .; v_call: TRBV12-3/TRBV12-4; cdr3_nt: TGTGCCAGCACTGAGGGCTTAAGCTCTGGAAACACCATATATTTT; cdr3_aa: CASTEGLSSGNTIYF
d_call: .; j_call: TRBJ2-3; clone_size: few; v_call: TRBV6-1; cdr3_nt: TGTGCCAGCAGCCCCAACAGGAGAGATACGCAGTATTTT; cdr3_aa: CASSPNRRDTQYF
d_call: .; j_call: TRBJ1-5; clone_size: few; v_call: TRBV20-1; cdr3_nt: TGCAGTGCTAGGGGGGACAACATTTATAGCAATCAGCCCCAGCATTTT; cdr3_aa: CSARGDNIYSNQPQHF
d_call: .; j_call: TRBJ1-3; clone_size: .; v_call: TRBV6-5; cdr3_nt: TGTGCCAGCAGTTACAGGGGAGGAGGAAACACCATATATTTT; cdr3_aa: CASSYRGGGNTIYF
d_call: .; j_call: TRBJ1-5; clone_size: few; v_call: TRBV5-6; cdr3_nt: TGTGCCAGCAGCTTGGCGGGGGGGCGTCAGCCCCAGCATTTT; cdr3_aa: CASSLAGGRQPQHF
d_call: TRBD1; j_call: TRBJ1-5; clone_size: .; v_call: TRBV5-5; cdr3_nt: TGTGCCAGCGGTGATGGGACAGGGTGGAATCAGCCCCAGCATTTT; cdr3_aa: CASGDGTGWNQPQHF
d_call: .; j_call: TRBJ2-3; clone_size: few; v_call: TRBV4-3; cdr3_nt: TGCGCCAGCAGCCAAGATCGTCCAAGCGGCACAGATACGCAGTATTTT; cdr3_aa: CASSQDRPSGTDTQYF
d_call: .; j_call: TRBJ2-6; clone_size: .; v_call: TRBV24-1; cdr3_nt: TGTGCCACTAGTGAAGCGGAGTCTGGGGCCAACGTCCTGACTTTC; cdr3_aa: CATSEAESGANVLTF
d_call: .; j_call: TRBJ1-5; clone_size: many; v_call: TRBV7-2; cdr3_nt: TGTGCCAGCAGCTTAGCGTCAGGGACGGGTCAGCCCCAGCATTTT; cdr3_aa: CASSLASGTGQPQHF
d_call: TRBD2; j_call: TRBJ2-7; clone_size: .; v_call: TRBV4-2; cdr3_nt: TGTGCCAGCAGCCCATTCGCGGGAGCCTACGAGCAGTACTTC; cdr3_aa: CASSPFAGAYEQYF
d_call: .; j_call: TRBJ2-3; clone_size: many; v_call: TRBV7-9; cdr3_nt: TGTGCCACCACAAGCGGACCACCTGAGGATACGCAGTATTTT; cdr3_aa: CATTSGPPEDTQYF
d_call: TRBD2; j_call: TRBJ2-5; clone_size: few; v_call: TRBV7-7; cdr3_nt: TGTGCCAGCAGCTTAATTAGGGCTAGCGGGGGGATCACAAAAGAGACCCAGTACTTC; cdr3_aa: CASSLIRASGGITKETQYF
d_call: .; j_call: TRBJ1-1; clone_size: many; v_call: TRBV29-1; cdr3_nt: TGCAGCGTTGAAGAGGAGGGGTGGACTGAAGCTTTCTTT; cdr3_aa: CSVEEEGWTEAFF
d_call: .; j_call: TRBJ2-3; clone_size: .; v_call: TRBV12-2; cdr3_nt: TGTGCAAGTCGCTTAGGCAGGACTAGCGGGGGATCTAGCACAGATACGCAGTATTTT; cdr3_aa: CASRLGRTSGGSSTDTQYF
d_call: .; j_call: TRBJ1-2; clone_size: .; v_call: TRBV7-2; cdr3_nt: TGTGCCAGCAGCTTAAAAATGCAGGGCCATGGCTACACCTTC; cdr3_aa: CASSLKMQGHGYTF
d_call: .; j_call: TRBJ1-6; clone_size: many; v_call: TRBV6-1; cdr3_nt: TGTGCCAGCAGGCCGGGGGGTTCGGATTCACCCCTCCACTTT; cdr3_aa: CASRPGGSDSPLHF
d_call: TRBD1; j_call: TRBJ2-7; clone_size: many; v_call: TRBV20-1; cdr3_nt: TGCAGTGCTAGAGATAGACAGGGAATCTCCTACGAGCAGTACTTC; cdr3_aa: CSARDRQGISYEQYF
d_call: .; j_call: TRBJ2-1; clone_size: .; v_call: TRBV7-2; cdr3_nt: TGTGCCAGCAGCTTAGACCCCCTATACAATGAGCAGTTCTTC; cdr3_aa: CASSLDPLYNEQFF
d_call: TRBD1; j_call: TRBJ2-7; clone_size: .; v_call: TRBV4-3; cdr3_nt: TGCGCCAGCAGCCGGGGACAGCGTTCCCCCCTGGAGCAGTACTTC; cdr3_aa: CASSRGQRSPLEQYF
d_call: .; j_call: TRBJ1-5; clone_size: few; v_call: TRBV29-1; cdr3_nt: TGCAGCGCCCAGAACAGGGATCAGCCCCAGCATTTT; cdr3_aa: CSAQNRDQPQHF
d_call: .; j_call: TRBJ2-1; clone_size: many; v_call: TRBV29-1; cdr3_nt: TGCAGCGTTGAAATGACCCGCTACAATGAGCAGTTCTTC; cdr3_aa: CSVEMTRYNEQFF
d_call: .; j_call: TRBJ2-3; clone_size: many; v_call: TRBV7-2; cdr3_nt: TGTGCCAGCAGCTTAGGGCACCACACAGATACGCAGTATTTT; cdr3_aa: CASSLGHHTDTQYF
d_call: .; j_call: TRBJ2-5; clone_size: .; v_call: TRBV4-3; cdr3_nt: TGCGCCAGCAGCCAAGATTCGGGGTTTCAAGAGACCCAGTACTTC; cdr3_aa: CASSQDSGFQETQYF
d_call: .; j_call: TRBJ2-1; clone_size: .; v_call: TRBV7-9; cdr3_nt: TGTGCCAGCAGCATAGCGGGACAGAGATACAATGAGCAGTTCTTC; cdr3_aa: CASSIAGQRYNEQFF
d_call: TRBD1; j_call: TRBJ1-5; clone_size: .; v_call: TRBV7-2; cdr3_nt: TGTGCCAGCAGCGTTGGGACAGGCGTCAATCAGCCCCAGCATTTT; cdr3_aa: CASSVGTGVNQPQHF
d_call: .; j_call: TRBJ1-3; clone_size: .; v_call: TRBV4-2; cdr3_nt: TGTGCCAGCAGCCCCCCAATTCGGGACTTTGGGCCAGGAAACACCATATATTTT; cdr3_aa: CASSPPIRDFGPGNTIYF
d_call: .; j_call: TRBJ2-2; clone_size: few; v_call: TRBV20-1; cdr3_nt: TGCAGTGCTCTTCCCCCAGAAAACCCGAACACCGGGGAGCTGTTTTTT; cdr3_aa: CSALPPENPNTGELFF
d_call: TRBD1; j_call: TRBJ2-7; clone_size: many; v_call: TRBV7-2; cdr3_nt: TGTGCCAGCAGCAGGGACGACAGGGGCCAGTACTTC; cdr3_aa: CASSRDDRGQYF
d_call: .; j_call: TRBJ1-5; clone_size: many; v_call: TRBV20-1; cdr3_nt: TGCAGTGCTAGCGACCCTAACCATAGCAATCAGCCCCAGCATTTT; cdr3_aa: CSASDPNHSNQPQHF